This is a list of T cell receptor beta chains from one sample in a study of patients and donors after allogeneic stem cell transplantation. MiXCR was run by TCRdb on the RT-PCR reads, yielding one entry per CDR3 protein. The sample yields around 150,000 distinct CDR3 sequences, approximately 40% seen once. The sample taken for sequencing was blood, either unsorted or a sorted T cell fraction (not recorded which). These receptors all come from a human donor who was either an allogeneic HSCT recipient or a stem cell or donor lymphocyte infusion donor (not recorded which). It is not recorded whose cells these are; they may come from a transplant donor. CDR3s include the opening cysteine and the closing phenylalanine or tryptophan. The order of the fields is CDR3 protein, D gene, V gene, J gene. The D gene is left open where the match is weak.

CDR3: CASSSTGAPWGEQFF
D: TRBD1
V: TRBV12-3/TRBV12-4
J: TRBJ2-1

CDR3: CASSIPGTANEQFF
D: TRBD1
V: TRBV12-3/TRBV12-4
J: TRBJ2-1

CDR3: CASSRRLAGFNEQFF
D: TRBD2
V: TRBV14
J: TRBJ2-1

CDR3: CASSFNRGYTF
D: .
V: TRBV7-2
J: TRBJ1-2

CDR3: CASTSRDRHTEAFF
D: TRBD1
V: TRBV6-5
J: TRBJ1-1

CDR3: CASSPYTNQPQHF
D: .
V: TRBV27
J: TRBJ1-5

CDR3: CASRGTEPRSPLHF
D: TRBD1
V: TRBV6-5
J: TRBJ1-6

CDR3: CASSLGDTAPNTIYF
D: .
V: TRBV5-5
J: TRBJ1-3

CDR3: CASSLLGLGDQYF
D: .
V: TRBV12-3/TRBV12-4
J: TRBJ2-5

CDR3: CASSHPAGLGDTQYF
D: .
V: TRBV4-2
J: TRBJ2-3

CDR3: CASSPGQLYEQYF
D: .
V: TRBV12-3/TRBV12-4
J: TRBJ2-7

CDR3: CASSVAWLQGIPQPQHF
D: .
V: TRBV9
J: TRBJ1-5

CDR3: CASRVGMNTEAFF
D: .
V: TRBV6-5
J: TRBJ1-1

CDR3: CATSDTDRQPQHF
D: .
V: TRBV24-1
J: TRBJ1-5

CDR3: CASSLVLEGSPLHF
D: .
V: TRBV28
J: TRBJ1-6

CDR3: CASSVGLSDTQYF
D: .
V: TRBV5-1
J: TRBJ2-3

CDR3: CSATPGRRTNTIYF
D: .
V: TRBV20-1
J: TRBJ1-3

CDR3: CASSLTRGQGWDGYTF
D: TRBD1
V: TRBV5-1
J: TRBJ1-2

CDR3: CASGPRGLVSNEQFF
D: .
V: TRBV6-5
J: TRBJ2-1

CDR3: CASSSDPLYNQPQHF
D: .
V: TRBV12-3/TRBV12-4
J: TRBJ1-5

CDR3: CASSQGYETQYF
D: .
V: TRBV12-3/TRBV12-4
J: TRBJ2-5

CDR3: CASSYPIPEQFF
D: .
V: TRBV6-2/TRBV6-3
J: TRBJ2-1

CDR3: CASRSANEKLFF
D: .
V: TRBV12-3/TRBV12-4
J: TRBJ1-4

CDR3: CASSPWTGGNSPLHF
D: TRBD1
V: TRBV13
J: TRBJ1-6

CDR3: CATIFDRANTEAFF
D: TRBD1
V: TRBV12-3/TRBV12-4
J: TRBJ1-1

CDR3: CASSLRGEGTEAFF
D: .
V: TRBV12-3/TRBV12-4
J: TRBJ1-1

CDR3: CAWNSLFNEKLFF
D: .
V: TRBV30
J: TRBJ1-4

CDR3: CASSYSEPREGSPHHF
D: .
V: TRBV6-6
J: TRBJ1-6

CDR3: CASRPGSIMTGELFF
D: .
V: TRBV6-5
J: TRBJ2-2

CDR3: CSGVGGYEQYF
D: .
V: TRBV29-1
J: TRBJ2-7

CDR3: CASSPTPGAEAFF
D: .
V: TRBV5-5
J: TRBJ1-1

CDR3: CASSLRLGGEKLFF
D: .
V: TRBV5-1
J: TRBJ1-4

CDR3: CASSLRGGSNTEAFF
D: .
V: TRBV12-3/TRBV12-4
J: TRBJ1-1

CDR3: CASTEPNTEAFF
D: .
V: TRBV12-3/TRBV12-4
J: TRBJ1-1

CDR3: CASSLWTETQYF
D: .
V: TRBV7-9
J: TRBJ2-5

CDR3: CASRPRGTTGELFF
D: .
V: TRBV6-5
J: TRBJ2-2

CDR3: CASSPEVNSPLHF
D: .
V: TRBV7-2
J: TRBJ1-6

CDR3: CSVPDGDSNQPQHF
D: .
V: TRBV29-1
J: TRBJ1-5

CDR3: CSVMRGGSYEQYF
D: .
V: TRBV29-1
J: TRBJ2-7

CDR3: CASSNGRTEAFF
D: .
V: TRBV11-2
J: TRBJ1-1

CDR3: CASSFRGWGYGYTF
D: .
V: TRBV27
J: TRBJ1-2

CDR3: CASSEPDRAYSPLHF
D: TRBD1
V: TRBV6-1
J: TRBJ1-6

CDR3: CASSLAVRRRAEKLFF
D: .
V: TRBV5-1
J: TRBJ1-4

CDR3: CASSQGSRTPYGYTF
D: .
V: TRBV4-3
J: TRBJ1-2

CDR3: CASRLGDRGNTEAFF
D: TRBD1
V: TRBV5-1
J: TRBJ1-1

CDR3: CASSHSANYGYTF
D: .
V: TRBV12-3/TRBV12-4
J: TRBJ1-2

CDR3: CASSLRASNTQYF
D: .
V: TRBV12-3/TRBV12-4
J: TRBJ2-3

CDR3: CSARWGRGEKLFF
D: .
V: TRBV20-1
J: TRBJ1-4

CDR3: CASSFSGTGDTQYF
D: .
V: TRBV27
J: TRBJ2-3

CDR3: CASTVRSGTGELFF
D: .
V: TRBV9
J: TRBJ2-2

CDR3: CASSFTASQPQHF
D: .
V: TRBV27
J: TRBJ1-5

CDR3: CASSIRGGPYNEQFF
D: TRBD2
V: TRBV9
J: TRBJ2-1

CDR3: CASSLQGPDTQYF
D: .
V: TRBV5-6
J: TRBJ2-3

CDR3: CSAEGQDSNQPQHF
D: .
V: TRBV20-1
J: TRBJ1-5

CDR3: CASSLDHGSTDTQYF
D: .
V: TRBV7-2
J: TRBJ2-3

CDR3: CASRPPGGYGYTF
D: .
V: TRBV12-3/TRBV12-4
J: TRBJ1-2

CDR3: CASSLLAGSTDTQYF
D: TRBD2
V: TRBV7-9
J: TRBJ2-3